This section outlines one T cell receptor (beta chain) sequence together with its context. What it binds is unknown. The sample comes from a study of Ad26.COV2.S vaccination and SARS-CoV-2 variants. Broader study findings: Breadth measured for non-spike TCRs was similar across vaccine and placebo recipients. Vaccinees reportedly had broad spike-specific CD8+ and CD4+ T cell responses.

Sequencing used immunoSEQ multiplex PCR; TCRdb keeps in-frame clones, though not all of them. The sample includes 440,000 or so clones, less than 95% of them seen just once. Described treatment: 19 received Ad26.COV2.S at low or high dose, single or two shots; about 5 received placebo; per-sample allocation not given. Repertoires come from day 63 after the first vaccine or placebo injection. This specimen was peripheral blood, taken in a trial of Ad26.COV2.S vaccine versus placebo. The receptor was derived from a person aged 18 to 59 who received the Ad26.COV2.S COVID-19 vaccine or a placebo.

The CDR3 coding sequence is TGTGCCAGCAGTCGAGCGGGAGGGCCATACAATGAGCAGTTCTTC. Translated, it gives CASSRAGGPYNEQFF. The gene calls are TRBV25-1 and TRBJ2-1; 10 bases are shared with TRBD2. Germline assignment: CDR1 MGHDK and CDR2 SYGVNS. The CDR3 consists of 15 residues. J lost 4 bases, V lost 5 bases, and 5 bases had no gene match.